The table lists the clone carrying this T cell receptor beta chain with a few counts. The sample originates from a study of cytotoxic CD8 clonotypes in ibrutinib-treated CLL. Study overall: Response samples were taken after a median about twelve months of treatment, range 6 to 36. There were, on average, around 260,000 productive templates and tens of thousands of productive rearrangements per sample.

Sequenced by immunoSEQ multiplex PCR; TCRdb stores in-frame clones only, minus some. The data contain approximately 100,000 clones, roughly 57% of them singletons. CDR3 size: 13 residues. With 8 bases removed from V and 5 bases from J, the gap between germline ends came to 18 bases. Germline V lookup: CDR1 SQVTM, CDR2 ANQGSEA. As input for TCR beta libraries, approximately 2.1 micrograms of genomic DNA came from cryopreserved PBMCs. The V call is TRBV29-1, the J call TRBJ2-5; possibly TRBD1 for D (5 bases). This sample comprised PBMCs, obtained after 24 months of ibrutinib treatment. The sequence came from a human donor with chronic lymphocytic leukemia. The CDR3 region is CSHSGLMRETQYF. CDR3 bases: TGCAGCCATTCAGGGTTGATGAGGGAGACCCAGTACTTC.